These T cell receptor beta chains were read from a single sample in a study of control samples from healthy donors and cancer patients. Using immunoSEQ multiplex PCR, the repertoire was profiled, and TCRdb retains in-frame clones only, with some absent. The sample comprises about 50,000 clones, around 97% of which are singletons, and 1.5% to 2% rests with the top ten. The material sequenced was blood. Receptors originate from a woman in her 30s in good health. Both conserved end residues are part of each CDR3. A D gene is named only where the DNA matches it firmly. The listing skips clone size in some rows; elsewhere it reads once, few, many or a size class.

cdr3_nt: TGTGCCAGCAGTGAGGTTAACTTTAAGGTCCACGAGCAGTACTTC; cdr3_aa: CASSEVNFKVHEQYF; v_call: TRBV6-1; d_call: .; clone_size: .; j_call: TRBJ2-7
cdr3_nt: TGCGCCAGCAGCGCCCTAACTAGCGGGAATGAAGAGACCGGGGAGCTGTTTTTT; cdr3_aa: CASSALTSGNEETGELFF; v_call: TRBV5-1; d_call: TRBD2; clone_size: few; j_call: TRBJ2-2
cdr3_nt: TGTGCCAGCAGCAAAGGGCAGCAAGAGACCCAGTACTTC; cdr3_aa: CASSKGQQETQYF; v_call: TRBV21-1; d_call: .; clone_size: .; j_call: TRBJ2-5
cdr3_nt: TGTGCCACCAGTTCCCCAGGTACTAGCGGGATAGGTGATACGCAGTATTTT; cdr3_aa: CATSSPGTSGIGDTQYF; v_call: TRBV24-1; d_call: TRBD2; clone_size: .; j_call: TRBJ2-3
cdr3_nt: TGCGCCAGCAAGGACCTGGGGCGGGACGACAATGAGCAGTTCTTC; cdr3_aa: CASKDLGRDDNEQFF; v_call: TRBV10-2; d_call: .; clone_size: .; j_call: TRBJ2-1
cdr3_nt: TGTGCCAGCAGTACTAGCGGGGGTGAGCAGTACTTC; cdr3_aa: CASSTSGGEQYF; v_call: TRBV27; d_call: TRBD2; clone_size: .; j_call: TRBJ2-7
cdr3_nt: TGTGCCAGCAGCCCACTCAGGCGAGGAGAGACCCAGTACTTC; cdr3_aa: CASSPLRRGETQYF; v_call: TRBV6-6; d_call: .; clone_size: .; j_call: TRBJ2-5
cdr3_nt: TGTGCCAGCAGTTACAGGGGTACCGGGGAGCTGTTTTTT; cdr3_aa: CASSYRGTGELFF; v_call: TRBV27; d_call: TRBD1; clone_size: once; j_call: TRBJ2-2
cdr3_nt: TGTGCCAGCAGTTTATTTGGGGATACGCAGTATTTT; cdr3_aa: CASSLFGDTQYF; v_call: TRBV12-3/TRBV12-4; d_call: .; clone_size: .; j_call: TRBJ2-3
cdr3_nt: TGTGCCAGCAGTGACAGTGCGGGTGGTAATGAGCAGTTCTTC; cdr3_aa: CASSDSAGGNEQFF; v_call: TRBV6-4; d_call: .; clone_size: few; j_call: TRBJ2-1
cdr3_nt: TGTGCCAGCAGTTCGATTAGCGGGAGGGCCGTAAATGAGCAGTTCTTC; cdr3_aa: CASSSISGRAVNEQFF; v_call: TRBV6-5; d_call: TRBD2; clone_size: .; j_call: TRBJ2-1
cdr3_nt: TGTGCCAGCTCACCAGCGGGACTAGCGGCCGAGCAGTACTTC; cdr3_aa: CASSPAGLAAEQYF; v_call: TRBV18; d_call: TRBD2; clone_size: .; j_call: TRBJ2-7
cdr3_nt: TGTGCCAGCAGCTCTTGGACAGTGCCCTATAATTCACCCCTCCACTTT; cdr3_aa: CASSSWTVPYNSPLHF; v_call: TRBV5-6; d_call: .; clone_size: once; j_call: TRBJ1-6
cdr3_nt: TGTGCCAGTAGTATAGGGGGGGGTGAGCAGTTCTTC; cdr3_aa: CASSIGGGEQFF; v_call: TRBV19; d_call: TRBD2; clone_size: .; j_call: TRBJ2-1
cdr3_nt: TGTGCCAGCAGTTTAGACAGGAGCTCTGGAAACACCATATATTTT; cdr3_aa: CASSLDRSSGNTIYF; v_call: TRBV6-5; d_call: .; clone_size: .; j_call: TRBJ1-3
cdr3_nt: TGTGCCAGCACCTTGACCCAGCATCCGGGGGAGCAGTACTTC; cdr3_aa: CASTLTQHPGEQYF; v_call: TRBV7-6; d_call: .; clone_size: .; j_call: TRBJ2-7
cdr3_nt: TGCGCCAGCAGCTTGGTACCCTCAGTTAGTGCGGGAGATTGGAGCGAGCAGTACTTC; cdr3_aa: CASSLVPSVSAGDWSEQYF; v_call: TRBV5-1; d_call: TRBD2; clone_size: .; j_call: TRBJ2-7
cdr3_nt: TGTGCCATCAGTGAAGATGGGGCGGGGGGCACCACTGAAGCTTTCTTT; cdr3_aa: CAISEDGAGGTTEAFF; v_call: TRBV10-3; d_call: .; clone_size: .; j_call: TRBJ1-1
cdr3_nt: TGTGCCAGCAGCTTGTTCCAGAGCCTACAGGATTACGAGCAGTACTTC; cdr3_aa: CASSLFQSLQDYEQYF; v_call: TRBV5-6; d_call: .; clone_size: .; j_call: TRBJ2-7
cdr3_nt: TGTGCCAGCAGCCTCGGCGCGGACCCCAAAAACATTCAGTACTTC; cdr3_aa: CASSLGADPKNIQYF; v_call: TRBV6-5; d_call: .; clone_size: .; j_call: TRBJ2-4
cdr3_nt: TGTGCCAGCAGCCCCGGGTGGGGACTAGCGGGAGATAATGAGCAGTTCTTC; cdr3_aa: CASSPGWGLAGDNEQFF; v_call: TRBV9; d_call: TRBD2; clone_size: .; j_call: TRBJ2-1
cdr3_nt: TGTGCCAGCAAAGGGAATGTCGGCTACACCTTC; cdr3_aa: CASKGNVGYTF; v_call: TRBV28; d_call: .; clone_size: .; j_call: TRBJ1-2
cdr3_nt: TGTGCCAGCAGCCCCTCGGGACTAGCCTACAATGAGCAGTTCTTC; cdr3_aa: CASSPSGLAYNEQFF; v_call: TRBV7-2; d_call: TRBD2; clone_size: .; j_call: TRBJ2-1
cdr3_nt: TGTGCCATCAGTCCCAAGGGACTAGCGGCAACCCAAGAGACCCAGTACTTC; cdr3_aa: CAISPKGLAATQETQYF; v_call: TRBV10-3; d_call: TRBD2; clone_size: .; j_call: TRBJ2-5
cdr3_nt: TGTGCCAGCAGTTCGCCGGGACTAGCGGGACTCTACAATGAGCAGTTCTTC; cdr3_aa: CASSSPGLAGLYNEQFF; v_call: TRBV27; d_call: TRBD2; clone_size: .; j_call: TRBJ2-1
cdr3_nt: TGTGCCAGCAGCCAAGCGGGTCTTAAGCAGTACTTC; cdr3_aa: CASSQAGLKQYF; v_call: TRBV14; d_call: .; clone_size: .; j_call: TRBJ2-7
cdr3_nt: TGTGCCAGCAGCTTAGGGACAGGGGGGGAGCAGTACTTC; cdr3_aa: CASSLGTGGEQYF; v_call: TRBV7-9; d_call: TRBD1; clone_size: once; j_call: TRBJ2-7
cdr3_nt: TGTGCCAGCAGTACGACCCTAGGGACCGGGCAGCCCCAGCATTTT; cdr3_aa: CASSTTLGTGQPQHF; v_call: TRBV6-6; d_call: .; clone_size: .; j_call: TRBJ1-5
cdr3_nt: TGTGCCACCAGTGACCAAAGGACTGTTCCCGGGGAGCTGTTTTTT; cdr3_aa: CATSDQRTVPGELFF; v_call: TRBV24-1; d_call: .; clone_size: .; j_call: TRBJ2-2
cdr3_nt: TGTGCCAGCAGCTTAGCGGGACCCTCCTACGAGCAGTACTTC; cdr3_aa: CASSLAGPSYEQYF; v_call: TRBV7-8; d_call: .; clone_size: .; j_call: TRBJ2-7
cdr3_nt: TGTGCCAGCAGCGTAGGGAGCTCTGGAAACACCATATATTTT; cdr3_aa: CASSVGSSGNTIYF; v_call: TRBV9; d_call: .; clone_size: .; j_call: TRBJ1-3
cdr3_nt: TGTGCCAGCAGCCCGGGACAGTCCTACGAGCAGTACTTC; cdr3_aa: CASSPGQSYEQYF; v_call: TRBV7-9; d_call: TRBD1; clone_size: .; j_call: TRBJ2-7
cdr3_nt: TGTGCCGTCGTAAACCTCCCCTACAATGAGCAGTTCTTC; cdr3_aa: CAVVNLPYNEQFF; v_call: TRBV28; d_call: .; clone_size: .; j_call: TRBJ2-1
cdr3_nt: TGTGCCAGCCGCCCCCGGGACAGAAAAGAGACCCAGTACTTC; cdr3_aa: CASRPRDRKETQYF; v_call: TRBV27; d_call: TRBD1; clone_size: .; j_call: TRBJ2-5
cdr3_nt: TGTGCCAGCAGCTTGACGGTCGGTGGACAGGGGGCCACTGAAGCTTTCTTT; cdr3_aa: CASSLTVGGQGATEAFF; v_call: TRBV5-6; d_call: TRBD1; clone_size: .; j_call: TRBJ1-1
cdr3_nt: TGCAGCGTTGACGGGGGCGACGGTACCTACGAGCAGTACTTC; cdr3_aa: CSVDGGDGTYEQYF; v_call: TRBV29-1; d_call: .; clone_size: .; j_call: TRBJ2-7
cdr3_nt: TGTGCCAGCAGCTTTTCAGGTCCCGGAGACACCGGGGAGCTGTTTTTT; cdr3_aa: CASSFSGPGDTGELFF; v_call: TRBV7-9; d_call: .; clone_size: once; j_call: TRBJ2-2
cdr3_nt: TGTGCCAGCAGCTTAGTAGGGTACGGACCTCTGAACACTGAAGCTTTCTTT; cdr3_aa: CASSLVGYGPLNTEAFF; v_call: TRBV7-8; d_call: .; clone_size: .; j_call: TRBJ1-1
cdr3_nt: TGTGCCAGCAGCTTCGGGACTAGCGCTTTCAATGAGCAGTTCTTC; cdr3_aa: CASSFGTSAFNEQFF; v_call: TRBV7-9; d_call: TRBD2; clone_size: .; j_call: TRBJ2-1
cdr3_nt: TGTGCCAGCAGTTCCTTACCGGGACTCGACCAGTACTTC; cdr3_aa: CASSSLPGLDQYF; v_call: TRBV6-6; d_call: .; clone_size: .; j_call: TRBJ2-7